These 24 T cell receptor beta chains were sequenced from one sample in a study of shared clonotypes between healthy human individuals. Clones were sequenced by immunoSEQ multiplex PCR, and TCRdb holds only the in-frame ones, with some missing. The profile shows 1.4 million or so clones, approximately 98.5% of them singletons. The sequencing sample was made of naive CD4+ T cells sorted from blood. Subset indicated: CD45RA+ positively selected. The receptors here all came from a man aged 30 to 39 in good health.

The chain has TRBV5-1 and TRBJ2-2; D gene ambiguous. The germline V gene encodes CDR1 SGHRS and CDR2 YFSETQ. The CDR3 has 17 amino acids. V was clipped by 0 bases and J by 0 bases, with 12 bases between them. CDR3 nucleotide sequence: TGCGCCAGCAGCTTGGCAGCCGGCCTACCGAACACCGGGGAGCTGTTTTTT. Encoded protein: CASSLAAGLPNTGELFF.

The chain employs TRBV7-2 and TRBJ2-1; D not certain. The CDR3 is 15 amino acids. V lost 5 bases, J lost 0 bases, and 11 bases lay in between. CDR1 SGHTA and CDR2 FQGNSA come from the germline V gene. CDR3 in amino acids: CASSPRLSSYNEQFF. The CDR3 DNA reads TGTGCCAGCAGCCCTCGTCTAAGCTCCTACAATGAGCAGTTCTTC.

V usage is TRBV11-2 and J usage is TRBJ2-1; D remains unclear. The germline V gene encodes CDR1 SGHAT and CDR2 FQNNGV. Trimming shortened V by 8 bases and J by 8 bases, and 16 bases separated the two germline ends. The CDR3 runs to 13 residues. The CDR3 protein is CASRPSAVYEQFF. The CDR3 DNA is TGTGCCAGCCGTCCCTCTGCGGTGTATGAGCAGTTCTTC.

This rearrangement joins TRBV4-1 to TRBJ1-2; D may be TRBD1 (5 bases). CDR1 is MGHRA, CDR2 YSYEKL, per germline. The CDR3 consists of 15 residues. The ends were cut back, 0 bases at V and 7 bases at J, with 15 bases in the middle. The CDR3 is CASSQEILQGLGYTF. The CDR3 coding sequence is TGCGCCAGCAGCCAAGAGATCCTTCAGGGCCTTGGCTACACCTTC.

V is TRBV7-2 and J is TRBJ2-3, with a weak D call TRBD1 (5 bases). Germline-derived CDR1 and CDR2 are SGHTA and FQGNSA. The germline V and J ends were trimmed by 1 base and 3 bases, with 14 bases remaining between them. This CDR3 has 16 residues. The CDR3 nucleotides are TGTGCCAGCAGCTTAGTCGCCAAGGGGTGGACAGATACGCAGTATTTT. Protein product: CASSLVAKGWTDTQYF.

The chain recombines TRBV6-6 with TRBJ1-1; the D gene is possibly TRBD1 (6 bases). Between the trimmed V and J ends, which lost 7 bases and 0 bases, there was a span of 12 bases. Germline CDR1 is MNHNY and CDR2 is SVGAGI (reference sequence). The CDR3 runs to 14 residues. The CDR3 is CASKVQGLNTEAFF. In DNA form, the CDR3 reads TGTGCCAGCAAGGTTCAGGGGTTGAACACTGAAGCTTTCTTT.

The chain carries TRBV9 and TRBJ2-3; D ambiguous. The CDR3 covers 18 residues. The V end lost 0 bases, the J end lost 1 base, and 18 bases lay between the germline ends. CDR1 and CDR2 from the germline V gene are SGDLS and YYNGEE. CDR3 amino acids: CASSVAPRWAMGTDTQYF. The CDR3 bases are TGTGCCAGCAGCGTAGCACCGAGGTGGGCAATGGGCACAGATACGCAGTATTTT.

The CDR3 DNA sequence: TGTGCCACCAGCAGAGATCCGTCTAGCGGGAGAGGTGAGCAGTTCTTC. This gives the protein CATSRDPSSGRGEQFF. The rearrangement links TRBV15 to TRBJ2-1, with 10 bases aligning to TRBD2. The CDR3 extends over 16 amino acids. V gave up 0 bases and J gave up 9 bases; unmatched junction bases: 8. Germline-derived CDR1 and CDR2 are LNHNV and YYDKDF (reference sequence).

This chain uses TRBV5-1 with TRBJ1-3; D ambiguous. V lost 4 bases and J lost 4, with 9 bases in between. Germline V gene lookup returns CDR1 SGHRS and CDR2 YFSETQ. The CDR3 spans 13 residues. The chain's CDR3 is CASSTRVGNTIYF. DNA for the CDR3: TGCGCCAGCAGCACCCGAGTCGGAAACACCATATATTTT.

The chain combines TRBV7-9 with TRBJ2-7; D not certain. Germline assignment: CDR1 SEHNR and CDR2 FQNEAQ (reference sequence). The CDR3 extends over 14 amino acids. Trimming removed 4 bases from V and 1 base from J, with 11 bases in between. CDR3: CASSYSIGSYEQYF. The DNA for the CDR3 is TGTGCCAGCAGCTATTCGATAGGTTCCTACGAGCAGTACTTC.

This sequence joins TRBV18 and TRBJ1-3; TRBD1 matches at 7 bases. This CDR3 is 16 amino acids long. V gave up 3 bases and J gave up 4 bases; unmatched junction bases: 9. Germline V gene data show CDR1 as KGHSH and CDR2 as LQKENI. In nucleotides, the CDR3 is TGTGCCAGCTCACCGTACGGGACAGTGGGAGGAAACACCATATATTTT. Amino acid sequence: CASSPYGTVGGNTIYF.

The chain links TRBV4-3 to TRBJ2-3, with D possibly matching TRBD2 (5 bases). This CDR3 comprises 14 residues. Germline lookup yields CDR1 LGHNA and CDR2 YSLEER. V was pared by 0 bases and J by 8 bases, with 12 bases between. CDR3 protein: CASSQEEWAGTQYF. In DNA, the CDR3 is TGCGCCAGCAGCCAAGAGGAGTGGGCGGGTACGCAGTATTTT.

The chain has TRBV7-2 and TRBJ1-4, with TRBD1 as a possible D gene (5 bases). There are 13 residues in the CDR3. Germline CDR1 reads SGHTA; CDR2 reads FQGNSA. Trimming took off 1 base at V and 10 bases at J, with 10 bases between the two ends. The CDR3 DNA reads as TGTGCCAGCAGCTTAGTTAGGGGCGGAAAACTGTTTTTT. Encoded protein: CASSLVRGGKLFF.

The V gene is TRBV29-1, the J gene TRBJ1-2; D gene unclear. The V end lost 6 bases, the J end lost 3 bases, and 5 bases lay between the germline ends. CDR3 length equals 10 residues. The germline V gene has CDR1 SQVTM and CDR2 ANQGSEA. DNA for the CDR3: TGCAGCGTCCGGGACTATGGCTACACCTTC. As protein: CSVRDYGYTF.

The chain recombines TRBV11-3 with TRBJ2-3; TRBD2 matches 8 bases. This CDR3 is 16 amino acids long. The V gene's germline CDR1 is SGHNT and CDR2 YENEEA. J gave up 3 bases and V 5 bases, and 10 bases lay outside the gene matches. Here the CDR3 reads CASSRCSGIITDTQYF. CDR3 coding DNA: TGTGCCAGCAGCCGGTGTAGCGGGATTATTACAGATACGCAGTATTTT.

The V gene is TRBV7-9, the J gene TRBJ2-1, with a weak D call TRBD2 (5 bases). Germline CDR1 SEHNR, CDR2 FQNEAQ (reference sequence). V gave up 1 base and J gave up 6 bases, with 16 bases separating them. CDR3 size: 16 residues. The DNA of the CDR3 is TGTGCCAGCAGCTTAGTTACGAGGACTTACCGCAATGAGCAGTTCTTC. Translation gives CASSLVTRTYRNEQFF.

The chain has TRBV5-1 and TRBJ2-1; D possibly matches TRBD1 or TRBD2 (5 bases each). Trimming took 4 bases from V and 1 from J, leaving 18 bases between them. Germline CDR1 SGHRS, CDR2 YFSETQ. This CDR3 is built from 17 residues. CDR3 nucleotides: TGCGCCAGCAGCAAGCCTTCGGGACGATGGTCCTACAATGAGCAGTTCTTC. This codes for CASSKPSGRWSYNEQFF.

V gene TRBV5-6 combines with J gene TRBJ2-7, with 8 nucleotides matching TRBD1. Germline V gives CDR1 SGHDT, CDR2 YYEEEE. V lost 3 bases and J lost 0; bases outside the gene matches: 8. The CDR3 length is 16 residues. CDR3 sequence: CASSWDPGQASYEQYF. In nucleotides, the CDR3 is TGTGCCAGCAGCTGGGACCCGGGACAGGCCTCCTACGAGCAGTACTTC. The full variable domain, rest sourced from reference TRBV5-6 and TRBJ2-7, is DAGVTQSPTHLIKTRGQQVTLRCSPKSGHDTVSWYQQALGQGPQFIFQYYEEEERQRGNFPDRFSGHQFPNYSSELNVNALLLGDSALYLCASSWDPGQASYEQYFGPGTRLTVT.

This sequence joins TRBV5-1 and TRBJ2-1; 8 bases map to TRBD2. Germline CDR1 SGHRS, CDR2 YFSETQ. The V gene end was trimmed by 0 bases and the J gene end by 7 bases; junction bases not matched to a gene: 9. The CDR3 contains 16 residues. The CDR3 DNA is TGCGCCAGCAGCTTGGGGGTGGCGGGAGGACCTAATGAGCAGTTCTTC. It specifies CASSLGVAGGPNEQFF.

The chain recombines TRBV29-1 with TRBJ1-2; the D is unclear. Trimming shortened V by 7 bases and J by 6 bases, and 18 bases separated the two germline ends. The CDR3 extends over 13 amino acids. The germline CDR1 and CDR2 sequences are SQVTM and ANQGSEA. The CDR3 sequence is CSAENGFNHGYTF. The CDR3, as DNA: TGCAGCGCCGAGAACGGGTTTAATCATGGCTACACCTTC. The full variable domain, in which reference TRBV29-1 and TRBJ1-2 provide the parts outside the CDR3, is SAVISQKPSRDICQRGTSLTIQCQVDSQVTMMFWYRQQPGQSLTLIATANQGSEATYESGFVIDKFPISRPNLTFSTLTVSNMSPEDSSIYLCSAENGFNHGYTFGSGTRLTVV.

The rearrangement links TRBV7-3 to TRBJ2-3, with 8 bases that match TRBD2. Germline assignment: CDR1 SGHTA and CDR2 FQGTGA. With V trimmed by 4 bases and J by 5 bases, 14 bases remained unmatched. The CDR3 runs to 17 residues. The CDR3 region is CASSSPGEREIGDTQYF. In DNA form, the CDR3 reads TGTGCCAGCAGCTCACCGGGTGAGCGGGAGATTGGAGATACGCAGTATTTT.

This chain uses TRBV15 with TRBJ2-6; possible D gene TRBD2, 6 bases. The CDR3 runs 16 residues. Trimming left V 7 bases short and J 0 bases short, with 13 bases between. The germline V gene encodes CDR1 LNHNV and CDR2 YYDKDF (reference sequence). The chain's CDR3 is CATTFHGSSGANVLTF. The DNA for the CDR3 is TGTGCCACCACCTTCCACGGGAGCTCTGGGGCCAACGTCCTGACTTTC.

This chain uses TRBV9 with TRBJ2-5; 7 bases agree with TRBD2. The CDR3 totals 13 residues. Unmatched junction bases numbered 4, after V lost 2 bases and J lost 6 bases. Germline V gives CDR1 SGDLS, CDR2 YYNGEE. CDR3 residues: CASSVTSLKTQYF. DNA for the CDR3: TGTGCCAGCAGCGTGACTAGCCTGAAGACCCAGTACTTC.

This clone was detected only a few times. Additional DNA sequences in this sample encode the identical CDR3. This sequence joins TRBV11-3 and TRBJ2-2; D is ambiguous. With 3 bases removed from V and 1 base from J, the gap between germline ends came to 0 bases. There are 12 residues in the CDR3. Germline V CDR1 and CDR2: SGHNT, YENEEA. The CDR3: CASSLNTGELFF. The CDR3 nucleotides read TGTGCCAGCAGCTTGAACACCGGGGAGCTGTTTTTT.